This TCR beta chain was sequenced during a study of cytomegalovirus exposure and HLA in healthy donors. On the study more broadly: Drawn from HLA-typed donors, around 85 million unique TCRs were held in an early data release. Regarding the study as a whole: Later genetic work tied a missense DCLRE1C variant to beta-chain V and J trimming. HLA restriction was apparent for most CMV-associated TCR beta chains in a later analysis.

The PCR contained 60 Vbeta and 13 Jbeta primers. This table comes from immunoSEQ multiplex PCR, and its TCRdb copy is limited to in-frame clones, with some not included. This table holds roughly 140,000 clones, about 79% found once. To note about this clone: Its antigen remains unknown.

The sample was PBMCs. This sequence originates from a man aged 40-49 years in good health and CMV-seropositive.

CDR3 sequence: CASSQDPPGTGDNEKLFF. The CDR3 DNA is TGCGCCAGCAGCCAAGATCCCCCTGGGACAGGGGATAATGAAAAACTGTTTTTT. The gene calls are TRBV4-3 and TRBJ1-4, with TRBD1 identical over 10 bases. The CDR3 is 18 residues long. The trim removed 0 bases at V and 4 bases at J, leaving 8 bases unmatched. The germline V gene encodes CDR1 LGHNA and CDR2 YSLEER.